The subject of this entry is one TCR beta chain. The data belong to a study of T cell changes during pregnancy in multiple sclerosis. The data were produced by immunoSEQ multiplex PCR, yet TCRdb's version contains in-frame clones alone and is incomplete. The sample includes about 56,000 clones, less than 90% of them seen just once. The germline CDR1 and CDR2 sequences are SQVTM and ANQGSEA. This CDR3 contains 16 residues. Trimming pared 2 bases from V and 3 bases from J, leaving 16 bases between. The J gene is TRBJ2-2, the V gene TRBV29-1; D unclear. The sequence was obtained from a female donor with multiple sclerosis, enrolled in a pregnancy study. The source was CD4+ T cells from peripheral blood mononuclear cells, collected in the third trimester of pregnancy. The CDR3, as DNA: TGCAGCGTTGAACAGCTAGATGGGTCTCACACCGGGGAGCTGTTTTTT. Translating it yields CSVEQLDGSHTGELFF.